This entry concerns a single T cell receptor (beta chain). The germline V and J ends were trimmed by 3 bases and 0 bases, with 7 bases remaining between them. The CDR3 runs 14 residues. CDR1 LNHDA and CDR2 SQIVND come from the germline V gene (reference sequence). The data were taken from a study of blood T cell repertoires in COVID-19. About the study: The origin of the acute and convalescent COVID-19 samples was the United States, Italy and Spain.

Original processing notes: Reference gene primers were amplified, and this amplification served to estimate nucleated cell counts. Only in-frame clones appear in the TCRdb table, and some are missing; sequencing was by immunoSEQ multiplex PCR. That table gives V, J and clone size, and the DNA gave D and trimming. The sample consists of 250,000 to 350,000 clones, 70% to 90% of them appearing once. This receptor was obtained from a woman aged 45-65 years with COVID-19, enrolled during active disease. Sequenced: peripheral blood. This chain connects TRBV19 to TRBJ2-3; no clear D. In nucleotides, the CDR3 is TGTGCCAGTAGTATCCAGGCGAGCACAGATACGCAGTATTTT. Translation: CASSIQASTDTQYF. The full variable domain, its missing parts supplied by reference TRBV19 and TRBJ2-3, is DGGITQSPKYLFRKEGQNVTLSCEQNLNHDAMYWYRQDPGQGLRLIYYSQIVNDFQKGDIAEGYSVSREKKESFPLTVTSAQKNPTAFYLCASSIQASTDTQYFGPGTRLTVL.